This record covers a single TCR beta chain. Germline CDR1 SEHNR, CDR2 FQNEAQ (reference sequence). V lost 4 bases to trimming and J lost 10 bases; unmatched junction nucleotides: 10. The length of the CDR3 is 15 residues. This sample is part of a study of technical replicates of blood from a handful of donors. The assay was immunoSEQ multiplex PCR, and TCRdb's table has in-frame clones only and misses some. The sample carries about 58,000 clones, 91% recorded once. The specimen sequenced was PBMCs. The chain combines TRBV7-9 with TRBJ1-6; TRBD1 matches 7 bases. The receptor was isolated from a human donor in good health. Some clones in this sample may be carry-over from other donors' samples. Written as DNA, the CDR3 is TGTGCCAGCAGCTCTACCCACAGGGGATACTCACCCCTCCACTTT. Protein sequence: CASSSTHRGYSPLHF.